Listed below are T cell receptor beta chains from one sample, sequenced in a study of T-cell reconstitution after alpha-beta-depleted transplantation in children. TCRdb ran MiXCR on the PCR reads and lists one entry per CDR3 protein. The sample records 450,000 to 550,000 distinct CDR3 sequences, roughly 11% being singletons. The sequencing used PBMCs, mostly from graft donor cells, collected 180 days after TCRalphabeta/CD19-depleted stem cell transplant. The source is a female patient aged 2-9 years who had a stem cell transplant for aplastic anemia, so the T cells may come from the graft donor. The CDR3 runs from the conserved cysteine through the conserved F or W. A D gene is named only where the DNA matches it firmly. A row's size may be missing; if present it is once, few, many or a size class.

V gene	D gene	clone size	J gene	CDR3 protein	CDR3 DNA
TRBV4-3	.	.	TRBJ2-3	CASSQDRSTYQMDTQYF	TGCGCCAGCAGCCAAGATCGGTCCACCTACCAGATGGATACGCAGTATTTT
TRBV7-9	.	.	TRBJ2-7	CASSFRVGDEQYF	TGTGCCAGCAGCTTCAGGGTTGGCGACGAGCAGTACTTC
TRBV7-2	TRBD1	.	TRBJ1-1	CASSYRGQITEAFF	TGTGCCAGCAGCTACCGGGGACAGATCACTGAAGCTTTCTTT
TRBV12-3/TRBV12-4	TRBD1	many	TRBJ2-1	CASGYRGSLIFREQFF	TGTGCCAGCGGGTACAGGGGATCCCTAATCTTTCGGGAGCAGTTCTTC
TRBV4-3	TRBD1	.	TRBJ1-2	CASSRQVTGGAGYTF	TGCGCCAGCAGCCGACAGGTCACAGGGGGCGCCGGCTACACCTTC
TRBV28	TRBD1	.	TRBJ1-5	CASSFPIPGQGTVLSNQPQHF	TGTGCCAGCAGTTTTCCTATTCCGGGACAGGGTACGGTGTTGAGCAATCAGCCCCAGCATTTT
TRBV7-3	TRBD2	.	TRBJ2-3	CASSSGTSGRRADTQYF	TGTGCCAGCAGCTCCGGGACTAGCGGACGAAGGGCAGATACGCAGTATTTT
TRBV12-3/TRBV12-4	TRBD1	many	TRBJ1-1	CASSYRGLNTEAFF	TGTGCCAGCAGTTACAGGGGGCTGAACACTGAAGCTTTCTTT
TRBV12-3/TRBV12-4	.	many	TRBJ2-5	CASSFQAGPQETQYF	TGTGCCAGCAGTTTTCAAGCGGGCCCCCAAGAGACCCAGTACTTC
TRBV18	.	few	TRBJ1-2	CASSPRDRHDGYTF	TGTGCCAGCTCACCACGGGACCGGCATGATGGCTACACCTTC
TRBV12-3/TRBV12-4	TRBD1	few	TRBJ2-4	CASSPRDSENIQYF	TGTGCCAGCAGTCCCCGGGACAGCGAAAACATTCAGTACTTC
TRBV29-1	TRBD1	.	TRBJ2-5	CSGIGQAETQYF	TGCAGCGGAATTGGACAGGCGGAGACCCAGTACTTC
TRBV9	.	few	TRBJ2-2	CASSEGRSAPNTGELFF	TGTGCCAGCAGCGAGGGGAGATCTGCGCCGAACACCGGGGAGCTGTTTTTT
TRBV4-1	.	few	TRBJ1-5	CASSQELGRLNQPQHF	TGCGCCAGCAGCCAAGAGTTAGGGAGGCTCAATCAGCCCCAGCATTTT
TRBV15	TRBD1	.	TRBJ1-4	CATSRERDRGLSATNEKLFF	TGTGCCACCAGCAGAGAAAGGGACAGGGGGCTTTCCGCAACTAATGAAAAACTGTTTTTT
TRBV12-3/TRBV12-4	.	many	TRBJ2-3	CASSFGTLSDTQYF	TGTGCCAGCAGTTTCGGGACTCTGTCAGATACGCAGTATTTT
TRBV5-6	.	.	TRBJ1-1	CASSLRSWTRDTEAFF	TGTGCCAGCAGCTTGCGATCGTGGACTAGGGACACTGAAGCTTTCTTT
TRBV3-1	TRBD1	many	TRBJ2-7	CASSQFRQGGSYEQYF	TGTGCCAGCAGCCAGTTTCGACAGGGCGGCTCCTACGAGCAGTACTTC
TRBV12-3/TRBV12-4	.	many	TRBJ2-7	CASSPAGAYEQYF	TGTGCCAGCAGTCCCGCAGGGGCCTACGAGCAGTACTTC
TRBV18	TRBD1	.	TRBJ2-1	CASSNGTAYNEQFF	TGTGCCAGCTCCAACGGGACAGCATACAATGAGCAGTTCTTC
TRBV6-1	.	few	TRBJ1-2	CATTDWALSNYGYTF	TGTGCCACCACCGATTGGGCCCTAAGTAACTATGGCTACACCTTC
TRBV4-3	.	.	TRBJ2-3	CASSPRGDGIDTQYF	TGCGCCAGCAGCCCCAGGGGGGACGGGATCGATACGCAGTATTTT
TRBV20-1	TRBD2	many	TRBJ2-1	CSASGTSGNYNEQFF	TGCAGTGCCTCCGGGACTAGCGGGAACTACAATGAGCAGTTCTTC
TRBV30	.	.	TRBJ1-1	CAWSVPVWMNTEAFF	TGTGCCTGGAGTGTACCGGTGTGGATGAACACTGAAGCTTTCTTT
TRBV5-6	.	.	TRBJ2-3	CASSPGVHSSTDTQYF	TGTGCCAGCAGCCCGGGGGTCCACTCTAGCACAGATACGCAGTATTTT
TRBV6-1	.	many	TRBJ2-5	CASREFPEETQYF	TGTGCCAGCAGAGAATTCCCTGAGGAGACCCAGTACTTC
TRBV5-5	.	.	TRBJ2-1	CASSLDYARYNEQFF	TGTGCCAGCAGCTTGGACTACGCACGCTACAATGAGCAGTTCTTC
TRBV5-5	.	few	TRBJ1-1	CASSQRPGFSTEAFF	TGTGCCAGCAGCCAAAGGCCGGGGTTCAGCACTGAAGCTTTCTTT
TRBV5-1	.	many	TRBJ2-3	CASSLDHHTDTQYF	TGCGCCAGCAGCTTGGACCACCACACAGATACGCAGTATTTT
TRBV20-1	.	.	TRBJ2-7	CSARDPTGSYEQYF	TGCAGTGCTAGAGACCCGACTGGGTCCTACGAGCAGTACTTC
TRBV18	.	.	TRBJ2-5	CASSPLDAGGQTQYF	TGTGCCAGCTCACCACTTGACGCAGGAGGACAGACCCAGTACTTC
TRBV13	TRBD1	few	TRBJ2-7	CASSSNRDSSEQYF	TGTGCCAGCAGCTCGAACCGGGACAGCTCCGAGCAGTACTTC
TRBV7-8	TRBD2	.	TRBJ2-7	CASKKVGLADSSSYEQYF	TGTGCCAGCAAAAAGGTGGGACTAGCGGACTCGAGCTCCTACGAGCAGTACTTC
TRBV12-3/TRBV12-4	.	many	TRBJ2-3	CASNLLGAGAQYF	TGTGCCAGCAACTTACTTGGCGCAGGGGCGCAGTATTTT
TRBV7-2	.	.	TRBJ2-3	CASSLTGQGSDTQYF	TGTGCCAGCAGCTTAACTGGGCAGGGATCAGATACGCAGTATTTT
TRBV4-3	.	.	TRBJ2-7	CASSQAHGGAYEQYF	TGCGCCAGCAGCCAAGCTCACGGAGGAGCCTACGAGCAGTACTTC
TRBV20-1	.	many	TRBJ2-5	CSARDVDRGPETQYF	TGCAGTGCTAGAGATGTCGACCGGGGGCCAGAGACCCAGTACTTC
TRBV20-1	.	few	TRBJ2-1	CSASRDPWNEQFF	TGCAGTGCTTCCCGGGACCCTTGGAATGAGCAGTTCTTC
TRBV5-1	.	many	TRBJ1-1	CASSAGTGNTEAFF	TGCGCCAGCAGCGCCGGGACGGGTAACACTGAAGCTTTCTTT
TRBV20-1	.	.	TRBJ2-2	CSAKYRSGELFF	TGCAGTGCTAAATACAGGTCCGGGGAGCTGTTTTTT
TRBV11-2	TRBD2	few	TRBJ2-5	CASSSGTSGSGVKKETQYF	TGTGCCAGCAGCTCTGGGACTAGCGGAAGCGGCGTAAAAAAAGAGACCCAGTACTTC
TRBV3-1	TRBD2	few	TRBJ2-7	CASSQGSGSLYEQYF	TGTGCCAGCAGCCAGGGCAGCGGGAGTCTCTACGAGCAGTACTTC
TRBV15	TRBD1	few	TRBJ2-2	CATSSGTGIFSNTGELFF	TGTGCCACCAGCTCGGGGACAGGGATATTTTCGAACACCGGGGAGCTGTTTTTT
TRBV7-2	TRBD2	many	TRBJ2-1	CASSSSLQGGRRNEQFF	TGTGCCAGCAGCTCCTCCCTCCAAGGCGGGAGGAGAAATGAGCAGTTCTTC
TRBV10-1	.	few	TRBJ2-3	CASSEAGARDPTDTQYF	TGCGCCAGCAGTGAGGCAGGGGCTCGTGACCCCACAGATACGCAGTATTTT
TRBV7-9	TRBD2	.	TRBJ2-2	CASNRGSSYTGELFF	TGTGCCAGCAATCGCGGGAGCTCGTATACCGGGGAGCTGTTTTTT
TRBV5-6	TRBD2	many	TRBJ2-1	CASSLSWREGPEQFF	TGTGCCAGCAGCTTGTCATGGCGGGAGGGCCCTGAGCAGTTCTTC
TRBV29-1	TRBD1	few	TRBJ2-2	CSAGTENTGELFF	TGCAGCGCCGGGACAGAGAACACCGGGGAGCTGTTTTTT
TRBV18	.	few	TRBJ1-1	CASSLSGGKNTEAFF	TGTGCCAGCTCACTGTCAGGAGGTAAAAACACTGAAGCTTTCTTT
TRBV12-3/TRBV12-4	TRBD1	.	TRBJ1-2	CASSRPLGGSHGYTF	TGTGCCAGCAGTCGACCTTTAGGGGGCTCACATGGCTACACCTTC
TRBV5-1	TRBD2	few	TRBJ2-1	CASSLVSGRAGNEQFF	TGCGCCAGCAGCTTAGTAAGCGGGAGGGCCGGAAATGAGCAGTTCTTC
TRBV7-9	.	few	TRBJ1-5	CASSLNGDSNQPQHF	TGTGCCAGCAGCTTAAACGGGGATAGCAATCAGCCCCAGCATTTT
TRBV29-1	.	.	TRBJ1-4	CSVGDPRGEKLFF	TGCAGCGTCGGGGACCCGAGAGGTGAAAAACTGTTTTTT
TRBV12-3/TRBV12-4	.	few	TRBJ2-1	CASGWVPGSSYNEQFF	TGTGCCAGCGGCTGGGTCCCGGGGAGCTCCTACAATGAGCAGTTCTTC
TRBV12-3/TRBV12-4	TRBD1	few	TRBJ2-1	CASSFRGRYNEQFF	TGTGCCAGCAGTTTTAGGGGGCGCTACAATGAGCAGTTCTTC
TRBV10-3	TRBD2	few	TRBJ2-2	CATGTSGSRKDTGELFF	TGTGCCACCGGGACTAGCGGGAGTAGGAAGGACACCGGGGAGCTGTTTTTT
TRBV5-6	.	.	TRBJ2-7	CASSLAQGEQYF	TGTGCCAGCAGCTTGGCCCAAGGGGAGCAGTACTTC
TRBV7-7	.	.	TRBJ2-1	CASSQMTAPYNEQFF	TGTGCCAGCAGCCAGATGACAGCACCCTACAATGAGCAGTTCTTC
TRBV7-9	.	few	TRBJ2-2	CASLDSVSIGELFF	TGTGCCAGCCTGGACAGTGTCAGCATCGGGGAGCTGTTTTTT
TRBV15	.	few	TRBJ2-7	CATSRDLGAGEQYF	TGTGCCACCAGCAGAGATCTGGGGGCGGGAGAGCAGTACTTC